The clone carrying this TCR beta chain came up once. What it binds is not known. Method: immunoSEQ multiplex PCR; TCRdb's copy keeps in-frame clones and lacks some. The sample includes more than 70,000 clones, around 75% of them seen just once. The CDR3 runs 16 residues. V dropped 4 bases and J dropped 3; count of bases not matched to a gene: 5. Germline V gene data show CDR1 as SGHRS and CDR2 as YFSETQ. The data derive from a study of cytotoxic CD8 clonotypes in ibrutinib-treated CLL. The overall study: The patients, under 13 relapsed/refractory and roughly 15 treatment-naive, included fewer than 18 who were IGHV unmutated. Mean per-sample yields comprised around 280,000 productive templates and 85,000 to 100,000 productive rearrangements.

Whole-study results and caveats: Pretreatment clonality was elevated relative to age-matched healthy donors and paralleled circulating CD8+ T-cell counts.

This sequence was found in a human donor with chronic lymphocytic leukemia. The rearrangement joins TRBV5-1 to TRBJ2-3; 13 bases are shared with TRBD2. The sequences come from PBMCs, collected after 12 months of ibrutinib treatment. CDR3 sequence: CASSLGLAGETDTQYF. CDR3 in DNA: TGCGCCAGCAGCCTCGGACTAGCGGGAGAAACAGATACGCAGTATTTT.